These 15 T cell receptor beta chains were all obtained from the same sample, sequenced in a study of cytotoxic CD8 clonotypes in ibrutinib-treated CLL. Produced via immunoSEQ multiplex PCR; TCRdb's table is partial and in-frame only. The sample has 300,000 or so clones, 67% seen once; the top ten hold roughly 6.8%. The source was PBMCs, collected after 36 months of ibrutinib treatment. The receptors stem from a human donor with chronic lymphocytic leukemia.

The gene calls are TRBV6-5 and TRBJ2-2; possibly TRBD2 for D (6 bases). Trimming stripped 8 bases from V and 4 bases from J, with 14 bases between. The CDR3 totals 14 residues. The V gene's germline CDR1 is MNHEY and CDR2 SVGAGI. The CDR3 DNA reads TGTGCCAGCCGTTTGCGGGGAGGCACCGGGGAGCTGTTTTTT. Protein product: CASRLRGGTGELFF.

The chain's CDR3 is CASSLLTDNTEAFF. The CDR3 region has the DNA TGCGCCAGCAGCTTGTTGACAGATAACACTGAAGCTTTCTTT. The V and J genes are TRBV5-1 and TRBJ1-1, with D possibly TRBD1 on 5 matching bases. Per the germline V gene, CDR1 is SGHRS and CDR2 is YFSETQ. This CDR3 comprises 14 residues. Trimming cost V 1 base and J 2 bases, with 9 bases left between them. The whole variable domain, remainder taken from reference TRBV5-1 and TRBJ1-1, is KAGVTQTPRYLIKTRGQQVTLSCSPISGHRSVSWYQQTPGQGLQFLFEYFSETQRNKGNFPGRFSGRQFSNSRSEMNVSTLELGDSALYLCASSLLTDNTEAFFGQGTRLTVV.

The chain is built from TRBV2 and TRBJ1-1; D is possibly TRBD1 (6 bases). Germline V gives CDR1 SNHLY, CDR2 FYNNEI. V shed 5 bases and J shed 6 bases, with 7 bases lying between them. The CDR3 covers 11 residues. Written as DNA, the CDR3 is TGTGCCAGCAGTTACAGGGCTGAAGCTTTCTTT. It encodes CASSYRAEAFF.

The chain carries TRBV5-1 and TRBJ2-7; TRBD2 matches 7 bases. V lost 3 bases and J lost 2; bases outside the gene matches: 5. Germline loops: CDR1 SGHRS, CDR2 YFSETQ. There are 14 residues in the CDR3. The CDR3 sequence: CASSSGRVTYEQYF. CDR3 nucleotide sequence: TGCGCCAGCAGCTCGGGGAGGGTCACCTACGAGCAGTACTTC.

This clone showed up just a few times. The gene calls are TRBV19 and TRBJ2-2; D is possibly TRBD1 (6 bases). Per germline, CDR1 LNHDA and CDR2 SQIVND (reference sequence). The CDR3 is made up of 16 amino acids. The V end lost 6 bases, the J end lost 2 bases, and 16 bases lay between the germline ends. CDR3 nucleotides: TGTGCCAGTAGCTCAAGAGGGACAATTAACACCGGGGAGCTGTTTTTT. Its protein product is CASSSRGTINTGELFF. Variable domain in full (rest from reference TRBV19 and TRBJ2-2): DGGITQSPKYLFRKEGQNVTLSCEQNLNHDAMYWYRQDPGQGLRLIYYSQIVNDFQKGDIAEGYSVSREKKESFPLTVTSAQKNPTAFYLCASSSRGTINTGELFFGEGSRLTVL.

V is TRBV4-3 and J is TRBJ2-7, with no clear D. Per germline, CDR1 LGHNA and CDR2 YSLEER. The ends were cut back, 3 bases at V and 2 bases at J, with 14 bases in the middle. CDR3 length: 15 residues. CDR3 residues: CASSQTRSRAYEQYF. CDR3 in DNA: TGCGCCAGCAGCCAGACCCGATCCCGGGCCTACGAGCAGTACTTC.

This clone was seen just once. CDR3 DNA: TGTGCCACCCGACATACTTCAGGGGAACCGTTCTTC. Translated: CATRHTSGEPFF. The chain recombines TRBV15 with TRBJ2-1; the D gene is possibly TRBD1 (6 bases). The CDR3 contains 12 residues. V was clipped by 8 bases and J by 15 bases, with 20 bases between them. Germline V gene sequence: CDR1 LNHNV, CDR2 YYDKDF (reference sequence). The entire variable domain, with the rest obtained from reference TRBV15 and TRBJ2-1, is as follows: DAMVIQNPRYQVTQFGKPVTLSCSQTLNHNVMYWYQQKSSQAPKLLFHYYDKDFNNEADTPDNFQSRRPNTSFCFLDIRSPGLGDTAMYLCATRHTSGEPFFGPGTRLTVL.

The rearrangement uses TRBV5-6 and TRBJ2-6; D not resolved. Trimming took 6 bases from V and 0 from J, leaving 4 bases between them. The CDR3 has 13 residues. Germline lookup yields CDR1 SGHDT and CDR2 YYEEEE. The CDR3 nucleotides read TGTGCCAGCACCATCTCTGGGGCCAACGTCCTGACTTTC. Translating it yields CASTISGANVLTF. The full variable domain, with the rest looked up from reference TRBV5-6 and TRBJ2-6, is DAGVTQSPTHLIKTRGQQVTLRCSPKSGHDTVSWYQQALGQGPQFIFQYYEEEERQRGNFPDRFSGHQFPNYSSELNVNALLLGDSALYLCASTISGANVLTFGAGSRLTVL.

The chain links TRBV5-1 to TRBJ1-2; TRBD1 is a possible D gene (5 bases). The germline CDR1 and CDR2 sequences are SGHRS and YFSETQ. V shed 4 bases and J shed 6 bases, with 16 bases lying between them. The CDR3 length is 14 residues. The CDR3 coding sequence is TGCGCCAGCAGCCCCCTGGACGCGGGGGATGGCTACACCTTC. Translated, it gives CASSPLDAGDGYTF.

There are a few counts of this clone. This chain connects TRBV5-1 to TRBJ2-7, with D uncertain. CDR3 length equals 13 residues. V dropped 4 bases and J dropped 3 bases, with 11 bases sitting between them. Germline V gene lookup returns CDR1 SGHRS and CDR2 YFSETQ. CDR3 in amino acids: CASSGVVDYEQYF. The CDR3 bases are TGCGCCAGCAGCGGGGTGGTTGACTACGAGCAGTACTTC.

Concerning this clone itself: Other DNA sequences in the same sample also yield this CDR3. The chain couples TRBV9 to TRBJ2-7; D call uncertain. CDR1 is SGDLS, CDR2 YYNGEE, per germline. The CDR3 contains 14 residues. Trimming took off 2 bases at V and 0 bases at J, with 9 bases between the two ends. The chain's CDR3 is CASSVADGSYEQYF. The CDR3 DNA sequence: TGTGCCAGCAGCGTTGCGGATGGCTCCTACGAGCAGTACTTC.

V usage is TRBV6-6 and J usage is TRBJ1-1, with D possibly matching TRBD1 (5 bases). V was cut by 8 bases and J by 1 base, with 14 bases left in between. This CDR3 spans 14 amino acids. Germline values: CDR1 MNHNY, CDR2 SVGAGI (reference sequence). CDR3 in amino acids: CASRYRSQNTEAFF. The CDR3 bases are TGTGCCAGCCGATACAGGTCCCAGAACACTGAAGCTTTCTTT.

The rearrangement uses TRBV6-5 and TRBJ1-3; no definite D call. The CDR3 has 13 amino acids. From germline, CDR1 is MNHEY and CDR2 SVGAGI. V shed 6 bases and J shed 4 bases, with 10 bases lying between them. In nucleotides, the CDR3 is TGTGCCAGCAGCCTACCGGCGGGAAACACCATATATTTT. Its protein is CASSLPAGNTIYF.

V and J are TRBV19 and TRBJ1-2; no clear D gene. Germline CDR1 is LNHDA and CDR2 is SQIVND (reference sequence). This CDR3 contains 15 residues. V was cut by 3 bases and J by 4 bases, with 15 bases left in between. The CDR3 sequence: CASSIGHGFFYGYTF. Written as DNA, the CDR3 is TGTGCCAGTAGTATCGGCCACGGATTCTTCTATGGCTACACCTTC. The full variable domain, its missing parts supplied by reference TRBV19 and TRBJ1-2, is DGGITQSPKYLFRKEGQNVTLSCEQNLNHDAMYWYRQDPGQGLRLIYYSQIVNDFQKGDIAEGYSVSREKKESFPLTVTSAQKNPTAFYLCASSIGHGFFYGYTFGSGTRLTVV.

The chain carries TRBV15 and TRBJ2-7, with D perhaps being TRBD1 or TRBD2 (5 bases each). Trimming took off 4 bases at V and 2 bases at J, with 9 bases between the two ends. This CDR3 contains 13 residues. Per the germline V gene, CDR1 is LNHNV and CDR2 is YYDKDF (reference sequence). CDR3 amino acids: CATSMGPTYEQYF. As DNA, the CDR3 is TGTGCCACCAGCATGGGACCGACCTACGAGCAGTACTTC.